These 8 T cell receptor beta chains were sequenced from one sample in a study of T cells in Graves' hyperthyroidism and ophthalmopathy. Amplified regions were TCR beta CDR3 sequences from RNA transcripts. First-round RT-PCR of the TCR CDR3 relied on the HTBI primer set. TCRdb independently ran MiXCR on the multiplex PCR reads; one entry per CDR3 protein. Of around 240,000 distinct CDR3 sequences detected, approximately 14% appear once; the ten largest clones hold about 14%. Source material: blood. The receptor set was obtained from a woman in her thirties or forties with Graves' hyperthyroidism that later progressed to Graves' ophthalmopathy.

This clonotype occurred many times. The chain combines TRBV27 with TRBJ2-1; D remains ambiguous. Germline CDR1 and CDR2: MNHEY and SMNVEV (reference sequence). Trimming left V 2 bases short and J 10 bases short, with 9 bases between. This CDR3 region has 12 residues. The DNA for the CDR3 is TGTGCCAGCAGTTTACTTCAAGGAGAGCAGTTCTTC. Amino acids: CASSLLQGEQFF.

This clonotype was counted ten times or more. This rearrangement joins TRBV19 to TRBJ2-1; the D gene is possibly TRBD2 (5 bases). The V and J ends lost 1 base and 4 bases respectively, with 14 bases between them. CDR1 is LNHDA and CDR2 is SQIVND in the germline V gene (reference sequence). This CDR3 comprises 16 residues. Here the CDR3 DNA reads TGTGCCAGTAGTATAGGGGTCGAGGGTCCGTACAATGAGCAGTTCTTC. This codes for CASSIGVEGPYNEQFF. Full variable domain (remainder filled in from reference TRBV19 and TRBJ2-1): DGGITQSPKYLFRKEGQNVTLSCEQNLNHDAMYWYRQDPGQGLRLIYYSQIVNDFQKGDIAEGYSVSREKKESFPLTVTSAQKNPTAFYLCASSIGVEGPYNEQFFGPGTRLTVL.

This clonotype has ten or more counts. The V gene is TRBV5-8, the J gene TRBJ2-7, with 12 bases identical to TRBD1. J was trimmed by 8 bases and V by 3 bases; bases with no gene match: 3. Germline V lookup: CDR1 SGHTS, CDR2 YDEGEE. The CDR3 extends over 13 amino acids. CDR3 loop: CASSSGQGAKQYF. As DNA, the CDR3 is TGTGCCAGCAGCTCGGGACAGGGGGCGAAGCAGTACTTC.

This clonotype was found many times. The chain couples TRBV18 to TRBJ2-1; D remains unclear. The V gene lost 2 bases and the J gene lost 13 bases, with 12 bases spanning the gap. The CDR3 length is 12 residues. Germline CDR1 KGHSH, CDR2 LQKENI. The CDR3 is CASSPKSPEQFF. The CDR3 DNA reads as TGTGCCAGCTCACCAAAGTCCCCAGAACAGTTCTTC.

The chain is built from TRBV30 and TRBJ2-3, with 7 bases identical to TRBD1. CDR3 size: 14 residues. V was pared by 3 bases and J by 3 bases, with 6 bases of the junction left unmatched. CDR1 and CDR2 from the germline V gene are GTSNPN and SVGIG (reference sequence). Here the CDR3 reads CAWRPGQRTDTQYF. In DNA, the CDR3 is TGTGCCTGGAGACCGGGACAGCGGACAGATACGCAGTATTTT.

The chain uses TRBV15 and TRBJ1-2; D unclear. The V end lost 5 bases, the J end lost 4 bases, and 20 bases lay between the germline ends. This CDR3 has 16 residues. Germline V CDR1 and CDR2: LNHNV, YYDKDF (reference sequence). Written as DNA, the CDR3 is TGTGCCACCAGCGCCTCGGTAGGGTCCGACGGCTATGGCTACACCTTC. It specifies CATSASVGSDGYGYTF.

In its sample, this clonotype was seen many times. Here the CDR3 DNA reads TGTGCCACCAGCAGAGCCTCGGGTTCACCCCTCCACTTT. It is translated as CATSRASGSPLHF. The chain uses TRBV15 and TRBJ1-6; D is unclear. The CDR3 extends over 13 amino acids. The V gene lost 1 base and the J gene lost 9 bases, with 7 bases spanning the gap. Germline CDR1 and CDR2: LNHNV and YYDKDF (reference sequence).

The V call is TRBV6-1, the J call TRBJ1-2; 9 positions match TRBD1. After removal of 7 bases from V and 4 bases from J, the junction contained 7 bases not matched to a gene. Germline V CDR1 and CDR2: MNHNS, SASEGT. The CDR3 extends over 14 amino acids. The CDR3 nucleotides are TGTGCCAGCACCCAGACAGGGGGGGGCTATGGCTACACCTTC. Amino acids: CASTQTGGGYGYTF.